The entry below describes one T cell receptor beta chain. The data are from a study of control samples from healthy donors and cancer patients. This table comes from immunoSEQ multiplex PCR, and its TCRdb copy is limited to in-frame clones, with some not included. Of over 150,000 clones listed, about 94% are singletons. The V gene end was trimmed by 5 bases and the J gene end by 16 bases; junction bases not matched to a gene: 9. The CDR3 contains 12 residues. The germline V gene encodes CDR1 SGHTA and CDR2 FQGNSA. Sequencing used blood. The receptor's source is a man aged 35 to 55 in good health. This chain uses TRBV7-2 with TRBJ2-1; 9 nucleotides agree with TRBD1. The chain's CDR3 is CASSPQRDRVFF. In DNA, the CDR3 is TGTGCCAGCAGCCCACAGAGGGACAGGGTTTTCTTC.